This T cell receptor (beta chain) was obtained from a study of blood T cell repertoires in COVID-19. Study-wide background: Collection of acute and convalescent COVID-19 samples took place in the United States, Italy and Spain. Sources were T cells, B-cell-depleted T cells, or PBMCs; the material itself was cDNA or gDNA.

Authors' methods: The assay estimated nucleated cells by amplifying reference gene primers. Some clones are missing from TCRdb's copy, which holds only in-frame ones; the method was immunoSEQ multiplex PCR. V, J and clone size reflect that table, while D and trimming were determined from the DNA. The data show about 50,000 clones, approximately 85% seen once. This clone has just one count. The V and J ends lost 3 bases and 2 bases, in that order; junction bases with no gene match: 1. Germline V gives CDR1 SGHRS, CDR2 YFSETQ. CDR3 size: 13 residues. Sequenced input: peripheral blood. V is TRBV5-1 and J is TRBJ2-5; TRBD1 matches at 7 bases. This sequence was found in a human donor in a cohort sampled during active COVID-19. The CDR3 coding sequence is TGCGCCAGCAGCTGGGACAGACAAGAGACCCAGTACTTC. Translated, it gives CASSWDRQETQYF.